These T cell receptor beta chains were read from a single sample in a study of cytomegalovirus exposure and HLA in healthy donors. Produced via immunoSEQ multiplex PCR; TCRdb's table is partial and in-frame only. The sample has about 84,000 clones; approximately 91% are singletons. The sample consisted of PBMCs. These TCRs come from a man aged 25 to 45 in good health and CMV-seronegative. Each CDR3 is given with its conserved first and last residue. A D gene is named only where the DNA matches it firmly. Size is omitted from some rows. Given values are once, few, many or a class for expanded clones.

V gene: TRBV4-2
D gene: TRBD2
J gene: TRBJ2-1
clone size: -
CDR3 protein: CASSQVRAGREQFF
CDR3 DNA: TGTGCCAGCAGCCAAGTAAGAGCGGGGCGTGAGCAGTTCTTC

V gene: TRBV5-5
D gene: -
J gene: TRBJ1-4
clone size: once
CDR3 protein: CASKRSRANEKLFF
CDR3 DNA: TGTGCCAGCAAGAGGAGCAGAGCTAATGAAAAACTGTTTTTT

V gene: TRBV5-6
D gene: -
J gene: TRBJ2-7
clone size: -
CDR3 protein: CASSWSGASTLEQYF
CDR3 DNA: TGTGCCAGCAGCTGGTCAGGGGCTAGTACGTTGGAGCAGTACTTC

V gene: TRBV7-2
D gene: TRBD2
J gene: TRBJ2-5
clone size: -
CDR3 protein: CASSLESGGASETQYF
CDR3 DNA: TGTGCCAGCAGCTTAGAAAGCGGGGGGGCTAGTGAGACCCAGTACTTC

V gene: TRBV30
D gene: TRBD2
J gene: TRBJ2-7
clone size: -
CDR3 protein: CAWSRSGRWAYEQYF
CDR3 DNA: TGTGCCTGGAGTCGTAGCGGGAGGTGGGCCTACGAGCAGTACTTC

V gene: TRBV7-9
D gene: TRBD1
J gene: TRBJ1-1
clone size: -
CDR3 protein: CASSVGQGGNTEAFF
CDR3 DNA: TGTGCCAGCAGCGTTGGACAGGGAGGGAACACTGAAGCTTTCTTT

V gene: TRBV28
D gene: TRBD1
J gene: TRBJ1-5
clone size: -
CDR3 protein: CASRAGGFVNQPQHF
CDR3 DNA: TGTGCCAGCAGGGCAGGGGGCTTCGTTAATCAGCCCCAGCATTTT

V gene: TRBV2
D gene: TRBD2
J gene: TRBJ2-7
clone size: -
CDR3 protein: CASSEGPSGRLYEQYF
CDR3 DNA: TGTGCCAGCAGTGAAGGTCCTAGCGGGAGGTTGTACGAGCAGTACTTC

V gene: TRBV19
D gene: TRBD1
J gene: TRBJ2-1
clone size: -
CDR3 protein: CASSIPGQGYEQFF
CDR3 DNA: TGTGCCAGTAGTATACCGGGACAGGGGTATGAGCAGTTCTTC

V gene: TRBV13
D gene: TRBD2
J gene: TRBJ2-1
clone size: -
CDR3 protein: CASSNKRGTSDVSYNEQFF
CDR3 DNA: TGTGCCAGCAGCAACAAACGCGGGACTAGCGACGTCTCCTACAATGAGCAGTTCTTC

V gene: TRBV10-3
D gene: TRBD1
J gene: TRBJ1-2
clone size: -
CDR3 protein: CAISRQSPGQGDNGYTF
CDR3 DNA: TGTGCCATCAGTCGGCAGTCGCCGGGACAGGGGGATAATGGCTACACCTTC

V gene: TRBV4-1
D gene: TRBD1
J gene: TRBJ1-2
clone size: -
CDR3 protein: CASSQVRTGRGGYTF
CDR3 DNA: TGCGCCAGCAGCCAAGTAAGGACAGGGCGAGGTGGCTACACCTTC

V gene: TRBV5-1
D gene: -
J gene: TRBJ2-5
clone size: -
CDR3 protein: CASSLSGQAYQETQYF
CDR3 DNA: TGCGCCAGCAGCTTGAGCGGTCAGGCCTACCAAGAGACCCAGTACTTC

V gene: TRBV9
D gene: TRBD2
J gene: TRBJ2-3
clone size: -
CDR3 protein: CASSVLSGRVTDTQYF
CDR3 DNA: TGTGCCAGCAGCGTCCTCAGCGGGAGGGTAACAGATACGCAGTATTTT

V gene: TRBV4-1
D gene: -
J gene: TRBJ2-7
clone size: -
CDR3 protein: CASSQERGKQSYEQYF
CDR3 DNA: TGCGCCAGCAGCCAAGAGCGGGGTAAACAGTCCTACGAGCAGTACTTC

V gene: TRBV28
D gene: TRBD1
J gene: TRBJ1-2
clone size: -
CDR3 protein: CASSIPGQGAGGYTF
CDR3 DNA: TGTGCCAGCAGTATTCCGGGACAGGGGGCCGGTGGCTACACCTTC

V gene: TRBV19
D gene: -
J gene: TRBJ2-7
clone size: -
CDR3 protein: CASSIEKGQLYEQYF
CDR3 DNA: TGTGCCAGTAGTATAGAAAAAGGACAGCTCTACGAGCAGTACTTC

V gene: TRBV30
D gene: -
J gene: TRBJ1-1
clone size: -
CDR3 protein: CAWGVLAEAFF
CDR3 DNA: TGTGCCTGGGGAGTATTGGCAGAAGCTTTCTTT

V gene: TRBV7-6
D gene: TRBD2
J gene: TRBJ2-7
clone size: -
CDR3 protein: CASSLARLASSYEQYF
CDR3 DNA: TGTGCCAGCAGCTTAGCGCGACTAGCCTCTTCCTACGAGCAGTACTTC

V gene: TRBV28
D gene: TRBD1
J gene: TRBJ1-5
clone size: once
CDR3 protein: CASSLGGGRSGNQPQHF
CDR3 DNA: TGTGCCAGCAGTTTAGGAGGGGGCCGTAGTGGCAATCAGCCCCAGCATTTT

V gene: TRBV28
D gene: -
J gene: TRBJ1-1
clone size: -
CDR3 protein: CASSFDRKNTEAFF
CDR3 DNA: TGTGCCAGCAGTTTCGACAGAAAGAACACTGAAGCTTTCTTT

V gene: TRBV27
D gene: -
J gene: TRBJ2-7
clone size: -
CDR3 protein: CASSPDAGFPYEQYF
CDR3 DNA: TGTGCCAGCAGCCCTGATGCGGGGTTTCCCTACGAGCAGTACTTC

V gene: TRBV28
D gene: -
J gene: TRBJ2-1
clone size: once
CDR3 protein: CASSFTAEVDNEQFF
CDR3 DNA: TGTGCCAGCAGTTTTACAGCTGAAGTGGACAATGAGCAGTTCTTC

V gene: TRBV30
D gene: TRBD2
J gene: TRBJ2-1
clone size: -
CDR3 protein: CAWRRGPGTSGGNEQFF
CDR3 DNA: TGTGCCTGGAGGCGGGGACCCGGGACTAGCGGGGGCAATGAGCAGTTCTTC

V gene: TRBV30
D gene: TRBD1
J gene: TRBJ1-5
clone size: -
CDR3 protein: CAWSASRDRSNQPQHF
CDR3 DNA: TGTGCCTGGAGCGCAAGCCGGGACAGGAGCAATCAGCCCCAGCATTTT

V gene: TRBV27
D gene: TRBD2
J gene: TRBJ2-1
clone size: -
CDR3 protein: CASSPLAGYSYNEQFF
CDR3 DNA: TGTGCCAGCAGTCCTCTAGCGGGTTACTCCTACAATGAGCAGTTCTTC

V gene: TRBV6-5
D gene: -
J gene: TRBJ2-7
clone size: -
CDR3 protein: CASSAGLGYEQYF
CDR3 DNA: TGTGCCAGCAGTGCCGGGTTGGGCTACGAGCAGTACTTC

V gene: TRBV5-1
D gene: -
J gene: TRBJ2-1
clone size: -
CDR3 protein: CASSLSTSRVDEQFF
CDR3 DNA: TGCGCCAGCAGCTTGAGTACTTCGAGAGTGGATGAGCAGTTCTTC

V gene: TRBV18
D gene: -
J gene: TRBJ1-4
clone size: few
CDR3 protein: CASSLPFGTRNEKLFF
CDR3 DNA: TGTGCCAGCTCACTACCCTTCGGGACACGGAATGAAAAACTGTTTTTT

V gene: TRBV7-9
D gene: -
J gene: TRBJ2-1
clone size: -
CDR3 protein: CASSFSSYNEQFF
CDR3 DNA: TGTGCCAGCAGCTTCAGTTCTTACAATGAGCAGTTCTTC

V gene: TRBV6-1
D gene: TRBD1
J gene: TRBJ1-3
clone size: -
CDR3 protein: CASSEWARGSTGNTIYF
CDR3 DNA: TGTGCCAGCAGTGAATGGGCCAGGGGGTCTACTGGAAACACCATATATTTT

V gene: TRBV5-5
D gene: -
J gene: TRBJ1-5
clone size: -
CDR3 protein: CASSPTPFRGNQPQHF
CDR3 DNA: TGTGCCAGCAGCCCAACCCCCTTCAGGGGCAATCAGCCCCAGCATTTT

V gene: TRBV15
D gene: -
J gene: TRBJ2-7
clone size: -
CDR3 protein: CATSRGGEGRYYEQYF
CDR3 DNA: TGTGCCACCAGCAGAGGGGGGGAAGGCAGATACTACGAGCAGTACTTC

V gene: TRBV9
D gene: TRBD1
J gene: TRBJ1-2
clone size: once
CDR3 protein: CASSGNRGDNYGYTF
CDR3 DNA: TGTGCCAGCAGCGGGAACAGGGGCGATAACTATGGCTACACCTTC

V gene: TRBV7-2
D gene: TRBD2
J gene: TRBJ2-5
clone size: -
CDR3 protein: CASSLPGLARETQYF
CDR3 DNA: TGTGCCAGCAGCTTACCCGGACTAGCGAGGGAGACCCAGTACTTC

V gene: TRBV7-9
D gene: -
J gene: TRBJ2-5
clone size: -
CDR3 protein: CASSLGFGQGRQETQYF
CDR3 DNA: TGTGCCAGCAGCTTAGGGTTTGGGCAGGGTCGGCAAGAGACCCAGTACTTC

V gene: TRBV28
D gene: -
J gene: TRBJ2-1
clone size: -
CDR3 protein: CASAPQDFEQFF
CDR3 DNA: TGTGCCAGCGCCCCCCAGGACTTTGAGCAGTTCTTC

V gene: TRBV2
D gene: -
J gene: TRBJ2-1
clone size: -
CDR3 protein: CASSVGLEGDEQFF
CDR3 DNA: TGTGCCAGCAGTGTTGGTCTCGAAGGGGATGAGCAGTTCTTC

V gene: TRBV27
D gene: -
J gene: TRBJ2-7
clone size: few
CDR3 protein: CASSRSSYEQYF
CDR3 DNA: TGTGCCAGCAGTAGGAGCTCCTACGAGCAGTACTTC

V gene: TRBV6-5
D gene: -
J gene: TRBJ1-1
clone size: -
CDR3 protein: CASIGESNTEAFF
CDR3 DNA: TGTGCCAGCATCGGAGAATCGAACACTGAAGCTTTCTTT

V gene: TRBV19
D gene: TRBD1
J gene: TRBJ1-1
clone size: -
CDR3 protein: CASSAGGSPMNTEAFF
CDR3 DNA: TGTGCCAGTAGTGCAGGGGGCTCCCCAATGAACACTGAAGCTTTCTTT

V gene: TRBV19
D gene: TRBD1
J gene: TRBJ2-7
clone size: -
CDR3 protein: CASSTSGTGTEQYF
CDR3 DNA: TGTGCCAGTAGTACATCCGGGACAGGAACTGAGCAGTACTTC

V gene: TRBV29-1
D gene: TRBD1
J gene: TRBJ1-2
clone size: -
CDR3 protein: CSVVRGDRVRGGYTF
CDR3 DNA: TGCAGCGTTGTTCGTGGGGACAGGGTTCGGGGTGGCTACACCTTC

V gene: TRBV15
D gene: TRBD1
J gene: TRBJ1-4
clone size: -
CDR3 protein: CATSRELRTGGTEKLFF
CDR3 DNA: TGTGCCACCAGCAGAGAATTGAGGACAGGGGGCACTGAAAAACTGTTTTTT

V gene: TRBV28
D gene: TRBD2
J gene: TRBJ2-7
clone size: -
CDR3 protein: CASRRGGHEQYF
CDR3 DNA: TGTGCCAGCAGGCGGGGGGGCCACGAGCAGTACTTC

V gene: TRBV7-2
D gene: TRBD2
J gene: TRBJ2-7
clone size: -
CDR3 protein: CASSLARNSGYNSYEQYF
CDR3 DNA: TGTGCCAGCAGCTTAGCCCGGAATAGCGGGTATAACTCCTACGAGCAGTACTTC

V gene: TRBV7-9
D gene: TRBD2
J gene: TRBJ2-7
clone size: -
CDR3 protein: CASSYTSGRVSEQYF
CDR3 DNA: TGTGCCAGCAGCTACACTAGCGGGAGGGTCTCCGAGCAGTACTTC

V gene: TRBV6-1
D gene: -
J gene: TRBJ2-1
clone size: medium-sized
CDR3 protein: CASSDGDYNEQFF
CDR3 DNA: TGTGCCAGCAGTGACGGGGACTACAATGAGCAGTTCTTC

V gene: TRBV19
D gene: -
J gene: TRBJ1-6
clone size: -
CDR3 protein: CASSPGARRSYNSPLHF
CDR3 DNA: TGTGCCAGTAGTCCAGGGGCGAGGAGGTCCTATAATTCACCCCTCCACTTT

V gene: TRBV15
D gene: -
J gene: TRBJ1-5
clone size: few
CDR3 protein: CATSRDRELMAQHF
CDR3 DNA: TGTGCCACCAGCAGAGATCGGGAGTTAATGGCCCAGCATTTT

V gene: TRBV4-2
D gene: TRBD1
J gene: TRBJ1-4
clone size: -
CDR3 protein: CASSQGQGAEKLFF
CDR3 DNA: TGTGCCAGCAGCCAAGGACAGGGGGCTGAAAAACTGTTTTTT

V gene: TRBV27
D gene: TRBD1
J gene: TRBJ1-2
clone size: once
CDR3 protein: CASSSRQGGGYGYTF
CDR3 DNA: TGTGCCAGCAGTTCTCGACAGGGAGGCGGCTATGGCTACACCTTC

V gene: TRBV19
D gene: TRBD1
J gene: TRBJ1-1
clone size: -
CDR3 protein: CASLSGGRTEAFF
CDR3 DNA: TGTGCCAGCCTCTCAGGGGGAAGAACTGAAGCTTTCTTT

V gene: TRBV29-1
D gene: TRBD1
J gene: TRBJ1-2
clone size: -
CDR3 protein: CSVDTGANYGYTF
CDR3 DNA: TGCAGCGTTGATACAGGGGCTAACTATGGCTACACCTTC

V gene: TRBV19
D gene: TRBD2
J gene: TRBJ2-5
clone size: -
CDR3 protein: CASSTVGAGGQETQYF
CDR3 DNA: TGTGCCAGTAGTACTGTGGGAGCGGGGGGGCAAGAGACCCAGTACTTC

V gene: TRBV5-1
D gene: -
J gene: TRBJ2-7
clone size: -
CDR3 protein: CASRPFTGHYEQYF
CDR3 DNA: TGCGCCAGCAGGCCATTCACAGGGCACTACGAGCAGTACTTC

V gene: TRBV7-3
D gene: TRBD2
J gene: TRBJ2-3
clone size: -
CDR3 protein: CASSALAGDTDTQYF
CDR3 DNA: TGTGCCAGCAGTGCACTAGCGGGAGACACAGATACGCAGTATTTT

V gene: TRBV30
D gene: -
J gene: TRBJ1-5
clone size: -
CDR3 protein: CAWSQQGNQPQHF
CDR3 DNA: TGTGCCTGGAGCCAACAGGGCAATCAGCCCCAGCATTTT